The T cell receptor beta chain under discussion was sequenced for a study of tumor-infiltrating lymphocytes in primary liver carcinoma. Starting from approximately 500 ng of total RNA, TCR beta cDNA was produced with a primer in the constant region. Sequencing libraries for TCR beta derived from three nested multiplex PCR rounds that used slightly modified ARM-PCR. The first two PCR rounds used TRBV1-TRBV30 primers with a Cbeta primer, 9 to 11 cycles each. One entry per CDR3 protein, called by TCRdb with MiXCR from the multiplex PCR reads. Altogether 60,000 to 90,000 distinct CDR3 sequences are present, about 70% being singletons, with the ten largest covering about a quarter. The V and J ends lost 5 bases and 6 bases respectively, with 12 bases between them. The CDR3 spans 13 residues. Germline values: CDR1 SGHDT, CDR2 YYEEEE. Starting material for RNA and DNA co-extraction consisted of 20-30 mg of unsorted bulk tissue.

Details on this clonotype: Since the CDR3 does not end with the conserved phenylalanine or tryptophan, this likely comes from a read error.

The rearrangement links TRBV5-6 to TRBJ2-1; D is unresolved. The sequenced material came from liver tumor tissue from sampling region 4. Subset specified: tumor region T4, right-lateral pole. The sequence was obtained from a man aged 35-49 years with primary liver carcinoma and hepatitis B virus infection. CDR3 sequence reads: CASSLWKVNEQFI. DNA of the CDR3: TGTGCCAGCAGTTTGTGGAAGGTCAATGAGCAGTTCATC.